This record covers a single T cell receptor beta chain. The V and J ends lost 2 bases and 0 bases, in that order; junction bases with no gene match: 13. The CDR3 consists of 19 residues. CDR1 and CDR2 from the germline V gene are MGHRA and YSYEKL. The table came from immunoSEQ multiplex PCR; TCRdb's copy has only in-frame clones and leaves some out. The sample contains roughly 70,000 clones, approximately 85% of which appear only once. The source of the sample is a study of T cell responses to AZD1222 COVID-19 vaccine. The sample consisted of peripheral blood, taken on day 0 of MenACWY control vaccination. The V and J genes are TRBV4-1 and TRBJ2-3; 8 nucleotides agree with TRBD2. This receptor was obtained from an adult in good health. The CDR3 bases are TGCGCCAGCAGCCAAACAGTCGGGGGGGTCGCTACTAGCACAGATACGCAGTATTTT. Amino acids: CASSQTVGGVATSTDTQYF.